Sequencing of this T cell receptor (beta chain) was carried out in a study of T cells in Graves' hyperthyroidism and ophthalmopathy. About the study: Peripheral blood was taken when the disease was first diagnosed, before any treatment began.

The CDR3 contains 14 residues. V shed 4 bases, J shed 4 bases, and the junction held 5 bases outside the gene matches. Germline V lookup: CDR1 SGHRS, CDR2 YFSETQ. Stability of Graves' hyperthyroidism was defined as absent ophthalmopathy progression within 18 months. Used for diagnoses were clinical symptoms, serum thyroxine and TRAb, thyroid ultrasound and orbital computed tomography. The authors obtained PBMCs from about 9.5 ml of fresh peripheral blood. The investigators amplified TCR beta CDR3 regions from RNA transcripts. A first-round RT-PCR of the TCR CDR3 used the HTBI primer set. Using its own MiXCR run on the multiplex PCR reads, TCRdb lists one record per CDR3 protein. Seen here are 350,000 to 500,000 distinct CDR3 sequences, roughly 15% observed once, and the top ten hold 4% to 6.5%. This clonotype was counted ten times or more.

The sequenced material came from blood. This sequence joins TRBV5-1 and TRBJ2-1; the match to TRBD1 covers 7 bases. This receptor was obtained from a woman between 18 and 29 years old with Graves' hyperthyroidism. CDR3 region: CASSGGQAYNEQFF. The DNA for the CDR3 is TGCGCCAGCAGCGGAGGACAGGCGTACAATGAGCAGTTCTTC.